This T cell receptor beta chain was obtained from a study of T cells after yellow fever vaccination (dated by TCRdb to between 2018 and 2021). Context from the whole study: The SMART-Seq v4 Ultra Low Input RNA kit was used to prepare libraries from fractions with low cell numbers. Bulk TCR alpha and beta repertoires were sequenced longitudinally to track T-cell clones before and after primary and booster YFV17D yellow fever vaccination. Two healthy male donors made up the cohort, one aged 18 to 30 years and the other aged 30 to 39 years. Blood samples were taken at several timepoints before and after primary and secondary immunization, and bulk PBMC replicates and cell subsets were isolated. What the authors observed across the whole study: Because abundant contaminating clonotypes from the bulk population could be contained in FACS-sorted repertoires, computational filtering was required. A small share of clonotypes occurred in both CD4 and CD8 compartments, likely arising from convergent recombination. Compared with the primary T-cell response, the secondary T-cell response was faster but weaker, reaching its peak on day 5 rather than on day 15. Because only a couple of donors were included in the study, the extent to which the findings can be generalized is limited. Most clones expanded after primary vaccination (roughly 96% of CD4 and around nine tenths of CD8) were re-detected after the booster, suggesting that broad memory maintenance occurred.

Read against the paper, the sample's treatment or condition label means: live attenuated yellow fever vaccine strain. At each blood-draw timepoint, two biological replicates of bulk PBMCs were collected. PBMCs were isolated from peripheral blood using a standard Ficoll-Paque protocol. RNA was extracted with TriZol from bulk PBMCs, CD4 and CD8 fractions, and dextramer-positive and dextramer-negative fractions. CDR1 SGHTA and CDR2 FQGNSA were looked up in the germline V gene. The V end gives up 4 bases and the J end 1 base, leaving 8 bases in the junction not matched to a gene. The CDR3 covers 16 residues, taking in both the cysteine and the phenylalanine. The read is trimmed to its CDR3 DNA, 48 bases read in frame from base 1. TCR cDNA was made using 5'RACE template switching, a step that added a universal primer site and unique molecular identifiers. Priming of cDNA synthesis was performed from both the TCR alpha and TCR beta constant segments. Library amplification used two PCR steps, and the second PCR step added sample barcodes and sequencing adapters. Sequencing of the libraries was done on either Illumina HiSeq 2500 (2x100 bp) or NovaSeq (2x150 bp). In the original analysis: MIGEC handled demultiplexing of reads and collapsing into UMI consensus sequences, while MiXCR performed V(D)J alignment. Vaccine-responding clonotypes were defined with edgeR using replicate PBMC samples, requiring FDR below 0.01 and a log2 fold change above 5 up to day 15. CD4 or CD8 identity was assigned to each bulk clonotype according to whether the clonotype was present at higher abundance in the sequenced CD4 repertoire or the sequenced CD8 repertoire. TCRdb's own reprocessing of the public reads used fastp at Q25 and MiXCR and kept productive beta chains. Rows with a matching CDR3 protein are joined into one entry that keeps the most common DNA and genes. The V and J calls and clone size come from TCRdb's table, not from the authors' own analysis. Recorded for this sample are 300,000 to 400,000 distinct CDR3 sequences; around 6.5% of them occurred a single time. Clones ranked in the top ten supply 15% of the sample.

This clonotype was counted a few times. The antigen it recognizes is unknown. Base qualities are missing; no much larger clone stands one base away. Sample: PBMCs, taken 5 days after the yellow fever booster vaccination. The V and J genes are TRBV7-2 and TRBJ2-3, with TRBD2 identical over 7 junction bases. This clonotype originated in a man under 40 who received the YFV17D yellow fever vaccine. The CDR3 has the sequence CASSSNIAGGTDTQYF. Read as DNA, the sequence is TGTGCCAGCAGCTCCAACATCGCGGGGGGCACAGATACGCAGTATTTT.